This TCR beta chain was observed in a study of blood T cells in healthy people across ages. Study outcomes and limitations: Among long-lived donors, naive CD4+ cells were more numerous and diversity higher than in aged donors.

This clonotype was detected a few times. Its antigen is not identified. A second PCR, run for about 7 to 11 cycles, used a sample-barcoded 5' primer plus a J-beta primer mix. Via MiXCR, TCRdb re-called the 5' RACE reads, giving one row per CDR3 protein. This sample has roughly 1,300,000 distinct CDR3 sequences; approximately 59% occur once, and the top ten carry about 6.3%. Losses at the gene ends were 5 bases for V and 2 bases for J; bases not matched to a gene: 8. The CDR3 contains 15 residues. The germline V gene encodes CDR1 MNHEY and CDR2 SVGEGT. Sequencing was done on a sample of blood. V usage is TRBV6-2 or TRBV6-3 and J usage is TRBJ2-5, with 7 bases lining up with TRBD1. The receptor's source is a man between 18 and 35 years old in good health. The CDR3 reads CASSQQMTGQETQYF. The CDR3 coding sequence is TGTGCCAGCAGTCAACAAATGACAGGGCAAGAGACCCAGTACTTC.